Below are 14 T cell receptor beta chains sequenced from a single sample in a study of T cells in Graves' hyperthyroidism and ophthalmopathy. RNA transcripts gave rise to amplified TCR beta CDR3 regions. First-round RT-PCR with HTBI primers amplified the TCR CDR3 region. A single record per CDR3 protein comes from TCRdb applying MiXCR to the multiplex PCR reads. Here the sample spans about 520,000 distinct CDR3 sequences, around 24% being singletons. The source material was blood. These receptors originate from a woman in her twenties or thirties with Graves' ophthalmopathy.

This clonotype came up many times. This chain joins TRBV5-1 and TRBJ2-7; perhaps TRBD1 as D (6 bases). The CDR3 is made up of 13 amino acids. The germline gives CDR1 SGHRS, CDR2 YFSETQ. V lost 3 bases and J 3 bases, leaving 10 bases between the germline ends. The CDR3 bases are TGCGCCAGCAGCTGGGACATGAGCTACGAGCAGTACTTC. Its translation: CASSWDMSYEQYF.

This sequence joins TRBV19 and TRBJ2-7; tentative D call: TRBD1 (6 bases). The length of the CDR3 is 13 residues. Germline lookup yields CDR1 LNHDA and CDR2 SQIVND (reference sequence). The V end was cut by 5 bases, the J end by 4 bases, with 12 bases between. DNA of the CDR3: TGTGCCAGTAGTGCGGACAGACGGTACGAGCAGTACTTC. It encodes CASSADRRYEQYF.

The rearrangement links TRBV2 to TRBJ2-7; D is possibly TRBD2 (6 bases). The V gene's germline CDR1 is SNHLY and CDR2 FYNNEI. CDR3 length equals 12 residues. V was shortened by 2 bases and J by 11 bases, with 13 bases between the two germline ends. For the CDR3, the DNA is TGTGCCAGCAGTGAAAACTTTAGCGGAGAGTACTTC. Its translation is CASSENFSGEYF.

In this sample, this clonotype turned up many times. The chain links TRBV29-1 to TRBJ1-5; TRBD1 might be the D (5 bases). CDR1 is SQVTM and CDR2 is ANQGSEA in the germline V gene. CDR3 length: 12 residues. V was clipped by 5 bases and J by 4 bases, with 9 bases between them. The CDR3 coding sequence is TGCAGCGTTTCCCAGGGAAATCAGCCCCAGCATTTT. It encodes CSVSQGNQPQHF. Full variable domain (rest looked up from reference TRBV29-1 and TRBJ1-5): SAVISQKPSRDICQRGTSLTIQCQVDSQVTMMFWYRQQPGQSLTLIATANQGSEATYESGFVIDKFPISRPNLTFSTLTVSNMSPEDSSIYLCSVSQGNQPQHFGDGTRLSIL.

The chain recombines TRBV4-3 with TRBJ1-1, with TRBD1 as a possible D gene (5 bases). Trimming shortened V by 0 bases and J by 1 base, and 9 bases separated the two germline ends. This CDR3 is 15 amino acids long. CDR1 is LGHNA, CDR2 YSLEER, per germline. The CDR3 spells CASSQDQGPNTEAFF. CDR3 DNA: TGCGCCAGCAGCCAAGATCAGGGCCCGAACACTGAAGCTTTCTTT.

This clonotype was seen at least ten times. The CDR3 loop is CASSLAEGAIRNTIYF. The CDR3 nucleotides read TGTGCCAGCAGCTTAGCTGAGGGGGCGATAAGGAACACCATATATTTT. The rearrangement links TRBV7-2 to TRBJ1-3, with 7 bases fitting TRBD1. Germline CDR1 and CDR2: SGHTA and FQGNSA. The CDR3 is 16 residues long. V gave up 0 bases and J gave up 7 bases; unmatched junction bases: 9.

In its sample, this clonotype was seen many times. CDR3 DNA: TGCGCCAGCGGTCTAGTCACTGAAGCTTTCTTT. Encoded protein: CASGLVTEAFF. V is TRBV10-2 and J is TRBJ1-1; D gene unclear. Germline CDR1 reads WSHSY; CDR2 reads SAAADI. The CDR3 consists of 11 residues. The V end lost 8 bases, the J end lost 4 bases, and 8 bases lay between the germline ends.

This clonotype was counted ten times or more. The chain carries TRBV30 and TRBJ2-5; the D gene could be TRBD1 or TRBD2 (6 bases each). The CDR3 is 13 residues long. The germline gives CDR1 GTSNPN, CDR2 SVGIG (reference sequence). The germline V and J ends were trimmed by 5 bases and 2 bases, with 12 bases remaining between them. CDR3 DNA: TGTGCCTGGCAAGGGGGGTTACAAGAGACCCAGTACTTC. It yields the protein CAWQGGLQETQYF.

The rearrangement uses TRBV6-2 or TRBV6-3 and TRBJ2-5; TRBD1 agrees at 9 bases. J was trimmed by 4 bases and V by 5 bases; bases with no gene match: 2. This CDR3 has 13 residues. In germline, CDR1 is MNHEY, CDR2 SVGEGT. CDR3 region: CASSQTGGETQYF. The CDR3 bases are TGTGCCAGCAGTCAGACAGGGGGAGAGACCCAGTACTTC.

This clonotype appeared a few times. This sequence joins TRBV29-1 and TRBJ1-2, with 9 nucleotides matching TRBD1. V was pared by 0 bases and J by 5 bases, with 1 base of the junction left unmatched. The CDR3 is made up of 13 amino acids. Germline lookup yields CDR1 SQVTM and CDR2 ANQGSEA. The DNA of the CDR3 is TGCAGCGTTGAAGAACAGGGGGCGTATGGCTACACCTTC. This translates into CSVEEQGAYGYTF.

A remark on this clonotype: Since a much larger clone is just one base distant, this may be a read error. The chain combines TRBV6-4 with TRBJ2-5; 12 nucleotides align to TRBD1. CDR3 size: 15 residues. With V trimmed by 2 bases and J by 4 bases, 2 bases remained unmatched. Germline CDR1 MRHNA, CDR2 SNTAGT. For the CDR3, the DNA is TGTGCCAGCAGTGACGGGACAGGGGGCGCAGAGACCCAGTACTTC. Protein: CASSDGTGGAETQYF.

This clonotype was detected many times. The genes are TRBV20-1 and TRBJ1-1; D unclear. The CDR3 totals 15 residues. Germline V gene lookup returns CDR1 DFQATT and CDR2 SNEGSKA (reference sequence). Deletions cut 3 bases from V and 0 bases from J, with 14 bases between. The CDR3 is CSASGRTLMNTEAFF. As DNA, the CDR3 is TGCAGTGCTAGTGGGCGAACCCTTATGAACACTGAAGCTTTCTTT.

This clonotype was observed at least ten times. The V and J genes are TRBV24-1 and TRBJ2-2; D might be TRBD1 (6 bases). The ends were cut back, 9 bases at V and 1 base at J, with 8 bases in the middle. The CDR3 length is 13 residues. Germline V gene data show CDR1 as KGHDR and CDR2 as SFDVKD. CDR3: CATVGQNTGELFF. The CDR3 coding sequence is TGTGCCACCGTGGGACAGAACACCGGGGAGCTGTTTTTT.

This clonotype was seen ten or more times. The gene calls are TRBV20-1 and TRBJ2-7, with D hard to call. Trimming removed 2 bases at V and 4 bases at J, with 24 bases between. Germline V gene data show CDR1 as DFQATT and CDR2 as SNEGSKA (reference sequence). CDR3 length equals 17 residues. The CDR3 is CSARNPVDRPIPYEQYF. The CDR3 coding sequence is TGCAGTGCTAGAAATCCCGTAGATAGGCCGATACCATACGAGCAGTACTTC.